This T cell receptor (beta chain) is drawn from a study of cytomegalovirus exposure and HLA in healthy donors. General study results and limits: V- and J-gene trimming of TCR beta was linked (in a later analysis) to a missense DCLRE1C variant. An analysis was carried out later, and it reportedly showed fewer N-insertions in an Asian-associated ancestry cluster than the approximately 700-donor mean. The authors reported that TCR beta sequences could predict HLA-A and HLA-B alleles. These predictions were accurate for most subjects in the first cohort.

The CDR3 consists of 18 residues. Trimming removed 4 bases from V and 5 bases from J; junction bases left unmatched: 17. Germline lookup yields CDR1 LNHDA and CDR2 SQIVND (reference sequence). Notes on this clone: The target antigen is unknown.

The study ran its PCR with 60 Vbeta and 13 Jbeta primers. In the original analysis: Unique TCR beta chains totaled some 80 million in a later count, with roughly 10 million of them shared. This table comes from immunoSEQ multiplex PCR, and its TCRdb copy is limited to in-frame clones, with some not included. V and J calls and clone size are those listed in that table; D and trimming were worked out from the DNA. The sample has 98,000 or so clones; approximately 71% are singletons. This chain connects TRBV19 to TRBJ2-1, with TRBD1 matching 7 bases. The sequenced sample consisted of PBMCs. This TCR was sampled from a female donor in good health and CMV-seronegative. The CDR3: CASSNHRGGQERNNEQFF. Written as DNA, the CDR3 is TGTGCCAGTAGTAACCACAGGGGCGGCCAGGAAAGGAACAATGAGCAGTTCTTC.